This T cell receptor beta chain was captured by sequencing in a study of blood T cells in healthy people across ages. A note on this clonotype: Its antigen is not known.

CDR1 is SGDLS and CDR2 is YYNGEE in the germline V gene. CDR3 size: 15 residues. V lost 0 bases and J lost 4, with 12 bases in between. Next came a second PCR, run for about 7 to 12 cycles, which used a sample-barcoded 5' primer along with a J-beta primer mix. Every cDNA molecule bore a tag from a template-switch adaptor containing 12 random nucleotides. TCRdb re-analysed the 5' RACE reads in MiXCR, keeping a single row per CDR3 protein. Of about 780,000 distinct CDR3 sequences listed, roughly 60% were seen once; the top ten hold roughly 25%. Whole-study results and caveats: Whereas aged donors had fewer naive CD4+ cells, long-lived donors had more of them and higher diversity.

The sample comprised blood. The gene calls are TRBV9 and TRBJ2-3; D possibly matches TRBD1 or TRBD2 (5 bases each). The receptor was derived from a man aged 25-45 years in good health. CDR3 in amino acids: CASSVDVQGPDTQYF. Written as DNA, the CDR3 is TGTGCCAGCAGCGTAGATGTGCAGGGACCAGATACGCAGTATTTT.